The 32 T cell receptor beta chains below were found in one sample sequenced in a study of metastatic and nonmetastatic thyroid tumors. Patients had received no treatment of any kind before thyroid surgery. TCRdb re-called clones from the PCR reads using MiXCR. This table holds 20,000 or so clones, approximately 22% found once. Sample: tumor tissue. Receptor source: a female donor with papillary thyroid cancer or a benign thyroid nodule (not recorded which). Some clones in this sample may be carry-over from other donors' samples.

To note about this clone: This may arise from a read error, as a much more abundant clone is one base away. The sample has other DNA sequences that encode this CDR3 too. The chain employs TRBV2 and TRBJ1-4; D uncertain. Germline-derived CDR1 and CDR2 are SNHLY and FYNNEI. The V end was cut by 9 bases, the J end by 4 bases, with 12 bases between. The CDR3 runs to 13 residues. The CDR3 bases are TGTGCCAGTTCGATACAGATTAATGAAAAACTGTTTTTT. This codes for CASSIQINEKLFF.

This chain connects TRBV20-1 to TRBJ2-7, with 7 bases aligning to TRBD1. Germline assignment: CDR1 DFQATT and CDR2 SNEGSKA (reference sequence). CDR3 length equals 12 residues. The V segment lost 6 bases and the J segment 3 bases; nucleotides outside the gene matches: 5. The CDR3 spells CSAATGNYEQYF. DNA of the CDR3: TGCAGTGCCGCGACAGGGAACTACGAGCAGTACTTC.

CDR3 coding DNA: TGTGCCTTCAGCAGGGGGCAACCTGGGGCCAACGTCCTGACTTTC. Its protein product is CAFSRGQPGANVLTF. V is TRBV30 and J is TRBJ2-6; 8 bases are shared with TRBD1. Germline V gives CDR1 GTSNPN, CDR2 SVGIG (reference sequence). The CDR3 has 15 amino acids. Trimming at V came to 7 bases and at J to 2 bases, leaving 7 bases not matched to a gene.

This clone was seen only a few times. The chain uses TRBV6-2 or TRBV6-3 and TRBJ2-7; D may match TRBD1 or TRBD2 (5 bases each). CDR3 length: 17 residues. With 5 bases removed from V and 2 bases from J, the gap between germline ends came to 22 bases. CDR1 is MNHEY and CDR2 is SVGEGT in the germline V gene. The CDR3 region is CASSHIDRGHLTYEQYF. Here the CDR3 DNA reads TGTGCCAGCAGTCATATCGACCGGGGCCACCTTACCTACGAGCAGTACTTC.

The chain links TRBV11-2 to TRBJ2-7; either TRBD1 or TRBD2 may fit D (6 bases each). The length of the CDR3 is 14 residues. Trimming took off 6 bases at V and 6 bases at J, with 18 bases between the two ends. Germline V gene data show CDR1 as SGHAT and CDR2 as FQNNGV. The CDR3 nucleotides read TGTGCCAGCAGTTCCGGGGGCGACATGGGCGAGCAGTACTTC. This sequence encodes CASSSGGDMGEQYF.

The V and J genes are TRBV20-1 and TRBJ2-6, with D possibly matching TRBD1 (5 bases). V lost 5 bases and J 3 bases, leaving 11 bases between the germline ends. This CDR3 spans 14 amino acids. CDR1 and CDR2 from the germline V gene are DFQATT and SNEGSKA (reference sequence). The CDR3 nucleotides are TGCAGTGCTGTCGACAGTCTTGGGGCCAACGTCCTGACTTTC. This codes for CSAVDSLGANVLTF.

The V and J genes are TRBV6-1 and TRBJ1-5; 7 bases align to TRBD1. Per germline, CDR1 MNHNS and CDR2 SASEGT. The V gene end was trimmed by 8 bases and the J gene end by 5 bases; junction bases not matched to a gene: 15. The CDR3 contains 16 residues. CDR3 residues: CASPPGGQKTDQPQHF. The DNA of the CDR3 is TGTGCCAGCCCCCCGGGGGGACAGAAAACCGATCAGCCCCAGCATTTT.

This clone was found many times. The chain couples TRBV24-1 to TRBJ2-1; D unclear. The length of the CDR3 is 13 residues. Germline loops: CDR1 KGHDR, CDR2 SFDVKD. The V end lost 5 bases, the J end lost 7 bases, and 11 bases lay between the germline ends. The CDR3 loop reads CATSGKGRNEQFF. The CDR3, as DNA: TGTGCCACCAGTGGGAAGGGTAGGAATGAGCAGTTCTTC.

This clone was recorded at least ten times. The chain recombines TRBV10-2 with TRBJ2-3; 10 nucleotides align to TRBD2. The CDR3 length is 15 residues. From germline, CDR1 is WSHSY and CDR2 SAAADI. Trimming at V came to 5 bases and at J to 2 bases, leaving 4 bases not matched to a gene. The CDR3 is CASSKLAGITDTQYF. The CDR3 DNA sequence: TGCGCCAGCAGTAAACTAGCGGGGATCACAGATACGCAGTATTTT.

This clone was observed at least ten times. A read error may produce the germline difference seen at one junction end. The V and J genes are TRBV10-2 and TRBJ1-2, with a tentative D call TRBD1 (6 bases). The germline CDR1 and CDR2 sequences are WSHSY and SAAADI. CDR3 length: 13 residues. CDR3 nucleotides: TGCGCCAGCAGAGTACAGGGTAACGATGGCTACACCTTC. It codes for CASRVQGNDGYTF.

This clone has at least ten counts. V and J are TRBV15 and TRBJ2-5, with no clear D. The ends were cut back, 0 bases at V and 5 bases at J, with 7 bases in the middle. Per germline, CDR1 LNHNV and CDR2 YYDKDF (reference sequence). The length of the CDR3 is 13 residues. For the CDR3, the DNA is TGTGCCACCAGCAGAGATCGTGGGGAGACCCAGTACTTC. It is translated as CATSRDRGETQYF.

This clone was recorded at least ten times. The chain recombines TRBV7-8 with TRBJ1-2, with 7 bases aligning to TRBD1. Germline CDR1 and CDR2: SGHVS and FQNEAQ. The ends lost 8 bases at V and 4 bases at J; junction bases unmatched: 10. The CDR3 extends over 14 amino acids. The CDR3 reads CASSLQGVGYGYTF. In nucleotides, the CDR3 is TGTGCCAGCTCCCTCCAGGGGGTAGGCTATGGCTACACCTTC.

The CDR3 loop is CATSAPGGTLMSGELFF. The DNA for the CDR3 is TGTGCCACCAGTGCCCCGGGGGGGACTCTGATGTCCGGGGAGCTGTTTTTT. The genes are TRBV24-1 and TRBJ2-2; 8 nucleotides align to TRBD2. The CDR3 spans 17 residues. Germline CDR1 and CDR2: KGHDR and SFDVKD. Trimming cost V 5 bases and J 6 bases; bases outside gene matches: 13.

Worth noting for this clone: It may be a read error: a sequence one base away is much more abundant. The chain uses TRBV19 and TRBJ2-3, with D possibly TRBD2 on 6 matching bases. Germline loops: CDR1 LNHDA, CDR2 SQIVND (reference sequence). The CDR3 has 12 residues. This CDR3 is CASSMREDTQCF. In nucleotides, the CDR3 is TGTGCCAGTAGTATGCGGGAAGATACGCAGTGTTTT.

A few counts support this clone. The same CDR3 is also encoded by other DNA sequences in this sample. J is TRBJ2-7 and V is TRBV14; D not resolved. Trimming removed 1 base at V and 4 bases at J, with 5 bases between. The CDR3 is 12 amino acids. From germline, CDR1 is SGHDN and CDR2 FVKESK. In DNA form, the CDR3 reads TGTGCCAGCAGCCAAGGAGGTTACGAGCAGTACTTC. The encoded protein is CASSQGGYEQYF.

V usage is TRBV6-1 and J usage is TRBJ1-3; D ambiguous. Germline CDR1 and CDR2: MNHNS and SASEGT. V was shortened by 2 bases and J by 2 bases, with 4 bases between the two germline ends. The CDR3 runs 13 residues. For the CDR3, the DNA is TGTGCCAGCAGTGAACTGGCTGGAAACACCATATATTTT. Its translation is CASSELAGNTIYF.

The chain recombines TRBV11-1 with TRBJ1-6; the D is unclear. V lost 0 bases and J 0 bases, leaving 9 bases between the germline ends. Germline assignment: CDR1 SGHAT and CDR2 FQDESV (reference sequence). The CDR3 extends over 17 amino acids. CDR3 loop: CASSLASLGSYNSPLHF. The CDR3 region has the DNA TGTGCCAGCAGCTTAGCATCGTTGGGCTCCTATAATTCACCCCTCCACTTT.

In its sample, this clone ranks as medium-sized (0.01 to 0.1%). The V gene is TRBV6-2 or TRBV6-3, the J gene TRBJ1-5, with D maybe TRBD1 (6 bases). The CDR3 loop spans 17 amino acids. Deletions cut 2 bases from V and 0 bases from J, with 14 bases between. Germline lookup yields CDR1 MNHEY and CDR2 SVGEGT. The CDR3 protein is CASSYQAGDFSNQPQHF. The CDR3 bases are TGTGCCAGCAGTTACCAAGCAGGGGATTTTAGCAATCAGCCCCAGCATTTT.

The V and J genes are TRBV11-2 and TRBJ1-5; tentatively, D is TRBD1 (5 bases). CDR1 and CDR2 from the germline V gene are SGHAT and FQNNGV. Trimming pared 3 bases from V and 2 bases from J, leaving 11 bases between. The CDR3 length is 15 residues. The CDR3 nucleotides read TGTGCCAGCAGCTTGGGACGTGGCGGCAATCAGCCCCAGCATTTT. As protein: CASSLGRGGNQPQHF.

This clone was detected many times. The chain is built from TRBV12-3 or TRBV12-4 and TRBJ1-3; D not resolved. Deletions cut 4 bases from V and 0 bases from J, with 4 bases between. The CDR3 extends over 13 amino acids. The CDR3 DNA follows: TGTGCCAGCAGTTCATCCTCTGGAAACACCATATATTTT. It yields the protein CASSSSSGNTIYF.

J is TRBJ2-7 and V is TRBV6-2 or TRBV6-3; 8 nucleotides match TRBD2. V gave up 6 bases and J gave up 4 bases; unmatched junction bases: 11. This CDR3 has 15 residues. Per the germline V gene, CDR1 is MNHEY and CDR2 is SVGEGT. CDR3 coding DNA: TGTGCCAGCAGCTACGGGGGAGCGGGAGTTTACGAGCAGTACTTC. Amino acid sequence: CASSYGGAGVYEQYF.

The chain carries TRBV7-2 and TRBJ2-1, with D unresolved. The CDR3 loop spans 14 amino acids. Trimming took 1 base from V and 3 from J, leaving 7 bases between them. The germline V gene encodes CDR1 SGHTA and CDR2 FQGNSA. In DNA form, the CDR3 reads TGTGCCAGCAGCTTAGGTCCGGGCTACAATGAGCAGTTCTTC. Its protein product is CASSLGPGYNEQFF.

The chain recombines TRBV20-1 with TRBJ2-3; D not resolved. V was shortened by 3 bases and J by 1 base, with 14 bases between the two germline ends. Germline CDR1 is DFQATT and CDR2 is SNEGSKA (reference sequence). The CDR3 has 15 amino acids. The DNA for the CDR3 is TGCAGTGCTAGGGCGGCCAAGCCCCGCACAGATACGCAGTATTTT. Residues: CSARAAKPRTDTQYF.

This chain joins TRBV20-1 and TRBJ1-3, with 8 nucleotides matching TRBD1. V dropped 0 bases and J dropped 4; count of bases not matched to a gene: 8. The CDR3 runs to 16 residues. Germline CDR1 reads DFQATT; CDR2 reads SNEGSKA (reference sequence). DNA of the CDR3: TGCAGTGCTAGAGAACGTTCCAGGGGGCCGGGAAACACCATATATTTT. Encoded protein: CSARERSRGPGNTIYF.

As for this clone: A single base separates this from a much larger clone, so it may be a read error. CDR3 nucleotide sequence: TGCGCCAGCAGCTTGGGAGAGGCCAACGTCACGACTTTC. This sequence encodes CASSLGEANVTTF. The rearrangement uses TRBV5-8 and TRBJ2-6; D perhaps matches TRBD2 (5 bases). Germline CDR1 and CDR2: SGHTS and YDEGEE. The CDR3 covers 13 residues. The whole variable domain, filled in from reference TRBV5-8 and TRBJ2-6, reads EAGVTQSPTHLIKTRGQQATLRCSPISGHTSVYWYQQALGLGLQFLLWYDEGEERNRGNFPPRFSGRQFPNYSSELNVNALELEDSALYLCASSLGEANVTTFGAGSRLTVL.

The chain combines TRBV5-1 with TRBJ1-2, with D unresolved. The CDR3 is 13 residues long. Germline lookup yields CDR1 SGHRS and CDR2 YFSETQ. V was cut by 4 bases and J by 4 bases, with 11 bases left in between. The CDR3 here is CASSTMEAYGYTF. CDR3 DNA: TGCGCCAGCAGCACAATGGAGGCCTATGGCTACACCTTC.

The chain employs TRBV7-2 and TRBJ2-7, with D perhaps TRBD2 (5 bases). V lost 4 bases and J 3 bases, leaving 10 bases between the germline ends. Germline CDR1 and CDR2: SGHTA and FQGNSA. The CDR3 consists of 13 residues. The CDR3 loop reads CASSSQRNYEQYF. CDR3 coding DNA: TGTGCCAGCAGCTCCCAGCGGAACTACGAGCAGTACTTC.

This clone was detected many times. This chain connects TRBV7-2 to TRBJ1-1; D gene uncertain. The CDR3 has 14 residues. The V gene lost 1 base and the J gene lost 6 bases, with 12 bases spanning the gap. CDR1 SGHTA and CDR2 FQGNSA come from the germline V gene. CDR3 residues: CASSLERARAEAFF. The CDR3 DNA is TGTGCCAGCAGCTTAGAGAGGGCGAGAGCTGAAGCTTTCTTT.

This clone was observed at least ten times. The chain uses TRBV30 and TRBJ1-5; D call uncertain. Trimming left V 0 bases short and J 1 base short, with 10 bases between. The CDR3 is 15 residues long. Germline loops: CDR1 GTSNPN, CDR2 SVGIG (reference sequence). The CDR3: CAWSVRGGSNQPQHF. CDR3 bases: TGTGCCTGGAGTGTACGGGGAGGGAGCAATCAGCCCCAGCATTTT.

This chain joins TRBV11-2 and TRBJ2-7, with 7 bases lining up with TRBD2. J lost 4 bases, V lost 7 bases, and 19 bases had no gene match. The CDR3 is made up of 17 amino acids. CDR1 and CDR2 from the germline V gene are SGHAT and FQNNGV. DNA of the CDR3: TGTGCCAGCACCCCGATTTCTAGCGGCTCGAGCGTGTACGAGCAGTACTTC. It encodes CASTPISSGSSVYEQYF.

This clone came up a few times. The J gene is TRBJ1-3, the V gene TRBV20-1; 7 bases match TRBD1. The CDR3 loop spans 15 amino acids. The V gene end was trimmed by 3 bases and the J gene end by 4 bases; junction bases not matched to a gene: 9. Germline loops: CDR1 DFQATT, CDR2 SNEGSKA (reference sequence). The CDR3 nucleotides read TGCAGTGCTAGCCCCACAGGGGCGTACGGAAACACCATATATTTT. As protein: CSASPTGAYGNTIYF.

This clone was picked up one time. The genes are TRBV5-6 and TRBJ2-3; no firm D call. V lost 3 bases, J lost 4 bases, and 12 bases lay in between. The CDR3 length is 14 residues. Germline V gene lookup returns CDR1 SGHDT and CDR2 YYEEEE. The chain's CDR3 is CASSSIGHPDTQYF. CDR3 nucleotides: TGTGCCAGCAGCTCAATCGGCCACCCAGATACGCAGTATTTT.